Below are 17 T cell receptor beta chains sequenced from a single sample in a study of blood T cell repertoires in COVID-19. Sequencing was performed with immunoSEQ multiplex PCR; in TCRdb, only in-frame clones are kept and a portion is missing. Among about 61,000 clones listed, about 91% were seen once. The sequenced sample consisted of peripheral blood. Every receptor here comes from an elderly woman with active COVID-19.

As concerns this clone: A read error may produce the germline difference seen at one junction end. This sample includes further DNA sequences coding for the same CDR3. The chain is built from TRBV6-6 and TRBJ2-5; a weak D match, TRBD2 (5 bases). This CDR3 contains 12 residues. The germline gives CDR1 MNHNY, CDR2 SVGAGI (reference sequence). The CDR3, as DNA: TGTGCTAGCAGTTACTCGGCTAGCAAATTTTACTTC. Amino acids: CASSYSASKFYF.

The CDR3 bases are TGTGCCAGCAGTTCGAGACAGGGAGTTAGCAATCAGCCCCAGCATTTT. This translates into CASSSRQGVSNQPQHF. This chain uses TRBV6-2 or TRBV6-3 with TRBJ1-5; 7 bases are shared with TRBD1. Germline V gene data show CDR1 as MNHEY and CDR2 as SVGEGT. V shed 4 bases and J 0 bases; nucleotides not matched to a gene: 6. CDR3 size: 16 residues.

In its sample, this clone was seen once. The CDR3 protein is CASSRQGAGNQPQHF. CDR3 in DNA: TGTGCCAGCAGCCGTCAGGGGGCGGGCAATCAGCCCCAGCATTTT. The chain links TRBV7-2 to TRBJ1-5; 8 bases agree with TRBD1. The CDR3 length is 15 residues. The germline V gene encodes CDR1 SGHTA and CDR2 FQGNSA. V was pared by 5 bases and J by 2 bases, with 5 bases of the junction left unmatched.

This clone occurred a few times. The genes are TRBV4-1 and TRBJ2-3; D is possibly TRBD2 (7 bases). The CDR3 contains 15 residues. CDR1 and CDR2 from the germline V gene are MGHRA and YSYEKL. V was cut by 2 bases and J by 5 bases, with 14 bases left in between. CDR3 amino acids: CASSQLGGRRDTQYF. The CDR3 DNA sequence: TGCGCCAGCAGCCAATTGGGGGGGCGAAGAGATACGCAGTATTTT.

Regarding this clone: Germline and junction disagree at one end, which may indicate a read error. The chain uses TRBV7-7 and TRBJ2-1; 7 bases are shared with TRBD2. CDR1 SSHAT and CDR2 FNYEAQ come from the germline V gene (reference sequence). The CDR3 extends over 14 amino acids. The CDR3 nucleotides are TGTGCTAGCAGCTTAGCGGGCCCCTACAATGAGCAGTTCTTC. Its translation is CASSLAGPYNEQFF.

As for this clone: Germline is not matched at one junction end, which may reflect a read error. V gene TRBV3-1 (or the pseudogene TRBV3-2) combines with J gene TRBJ1-5, with 10 bases identical to TRBD1. The CDR3 contains 14 residues. Per germline, CDR1 LGHDT and CDR2 YNNKEL (reference sequence). CDR3 residues: CASSQGQGDQPQHF. The CDR3 bases are TGTGCCAGCAGTCAAGGACAGGGGGATCAGCCCCAGCATTTT.

In this sample, this clone turned up once. The rearrangement joins TRBV4-3 to TRBJ1-2; 7 bases match TRBD1. This CDR3 is 12 amino acids long. After removal of 4 bases from V and 4 bases from J, the junction contained 0 bases not matched to a gene. Germline V gene data show CDR1 as LGHNA and CDR2 as YSLEER. CDR3 DNA sequence: TGCGCCAGCAGCCGACAGGGCTATGGCTACACCTTC. It translates to CASSRQGYGYTF.

This chain connects TRBV5-6 to TRBJ2-1; no firm D call. There are 14 residues in the CDR3. Per germline, CDR1 SGHDT and CDR2 YYEEEE. V lost 0 bases and J lost 3, with 7 bases in between. CDR3 region: CASSLEQYYNEQFF. The CDR3 coding sequence is TGTGCCAGCAGCTTGGAACAGTACTACAATGAGCAGTTCTTC.

V is TRBV28 and J is TRBJ1-5; D is uncertain. The CDR3 is made up of 14 amino acids. Germline values: CDR1 MDHEN, CDR2 SYDVKM. V lost 2 bases, J lost 5 bases, and 10 bases lay in between. The CDR3 is CASSLAGSYQPQHF. CDR3 bases: TGTGCCAGCAGTTTAGCGGGGAGTTATCAGCCCCAGCATTTT.

This rearrangement joins TRBV14 to TRBJ2-5; 10 positions match TRBD2. CDR3 length: 15 residues. Germline trimming cut 2 bases from V and 5 bases from J; bases unmatched to any gene: 5. Germline V CDR1 and CDR2: SGHDN, FVKESK. CDR3 loop: CASSQWTSGWETQYF. DNA for the CDR3: TGTGCCAGCAGCCAATGGACTAGCGGTTGGGAGACCCAGTACTTC.

The chain is built from TRBV15 and TRBJ1-5, with TRBD1 matching 10 bases. The germline V gene has CDR1 LNHNV and CDR2 YYDKDF (reference sequence). V was clipped by 2 bases and J by 7 bases; unmatched bases: 11. CDR3 size: 17 residues. CDR3 bases: TGTGCCACCAGCAGACCAACCGGGACAGGGGCAGGGCAGCCCCAGCATTTT. Translated: CATSRPTGTGAGQPQHF. The variable domain in full, with the rest retrieved from reference TRBV15 and TRBJ1-5, is DAMVIQNPRYQVTQFGKPVTLSCSQTLNHNVMYWYQQKSSQAPKLLFHYYDKDFNNEADTPDNFQSRRPNTSFCFLDIRSPGLGDTAMYLCATSRPTGTGAGQPQHFGDGTRLSIL.

The chain carries TRBV4-1 and TRBJ2-3; 7 bases line up with TRBD2. The V gene end was trimmed by 1 base and the J gene end by 6 bases; junction bases not matched to a gene: 4. There are 14 residues in the CDR3. In germline, CDR1 is MGHRA, CDR2 YSYEKL. The CDR3 DNA follows: TGCGCCAGCAGCCAAGCCAGCGGGGTTGATACGCAGTATTTT. The encoded protein is CASSQASGVDTQYF.

The chain combines TRBV19 with TRBJ1-6; D not resolved. Germline V gene sequence: CDR1 LNHDA, CDR2 SQIVND (reference sequence). V lost 3 bases and J 8 bases, leaving 17 bases between the germline ends. The CDR3 is 16 residues long. For the CDR3, the DNA is TGTGCCAGTAGTATGCCCCGCAGGCAAGGCTATTCACCCCTCCACTTT. This translates into CASSMPRRQGYSPLHF.

This rearrangement joins TRBV18 to TRBJ1-1; possibly TRBD1 for D (5 bases). The CDR3 has 14 amino acids. V was trimmed by 5 bases and J by 0 bases, leaving 10 bases between them. Germline CDR1 KGHSH, CDR2 LQKENI. CDR3 sequence (DNA): TGTGCCAGCTCAACGACAGACATGAACACTGAAGCTTTCTTT. Translation gives CASSTTDMNTEAFF.

The chain has TRBV5-8 and TRBJ2-7, with 8 positions matching TRBD2. This CDR3 spans 14 amino acids. With V trimmed by 2 bases and J by 1 base, 2 bases remained unmatched. CDR1 is SGHTS, CDR2 YDEGEE, per germline. Written as DNA, the CDR3 is TGTGCCAGCAGCTTCAGCGGGGGTTCCTACGAGCAGTACTTC. Amino acids: CASSFSGGSYEQYF.

This clone was counted a single time. The chain links TRBV6-5 to TRBJ2-7; TRBD1 matches 11 bases. The germline V gene has CDR1 MNHEY and CDR2 SVGAGI. J was trimmed by 1 base and V by 2 bases; bases with no gene match: 1. The CDR3 totals 15 residues. CDR3 region: CASSYGTGGSYEQYF. As DNA, the CDR3 is TGTGCCAGCAGTTACGGGACAGGGGGATCCTACGAGCAGTACTTC.

The genes are TRBV2 and TRBJ2-7; no clear D gene. The germline CDR1 and CDR2 sequences are SNHLY and FYNNEI. The CDR3 contains 13 residues. V was cut by 5 bases and J by 5 bases, with 13 bases left in between. The DNA for the CDR3 is TGTGCCAGCAGTCGGAGAGCCAACCACGAGCAGTACTTC. This codes for CASSRRANHEQYF.